These T cell receptor beta chains were read from a single sample in a study of response to subunit inactivated influenza vaccine. TCRdb ran MiXCR on the RT-PCR reads and lists one entry per CDR3 protein. This table holds 150,000 to 200,000 distinct CDR3 sequences, less than 15% found once. The data also belong to a second study, concerning T cells expressing NK-cell markers.

The source material was CD8+ T cells sorted from PBMCs, sampled 11 to 12 days after vaccination. Receptor source: a man between 50 and 59 years old who received an inactivated influenza vaccine. Both conserved end residues are part of each CDR3. A D gene is named only where the DNA matches it firmly. Size is omitted from some rows. Given values are once, few, many or a class for expanded clones.

d_gene	j_gene	abundance	v_gene	CDR3nt	CDR3aa
.	TRBJ1-1	.	TRBV30	TGTGCCTGGACTCCAGGGGATATGAACACTGAAGCTTTCTTT	CAWTPGDMNTEAFF
TRBD2	TRBJ2-1	.	TRBV10-3	TGTGCCATCAAAAGCGGGGAACAATACAATGAGCAGTTCTTC	CAIKSGEQYNEQFF
.	TRBJ2-1	.	TRBV7-9	TGTGCCAGCAGCTTAGTGTTAGCCAGATACAATGAGCAGTTCTTC	CASSLVLARYNEQFF
TRBD1	TRBJ1-1	.	TRBV12-3/TRBV12-4	TGTGCCAGCAGTGGTGGACAGGGGGAGGGCACTGAAGCTTTCTTT	CASSGGQGEGTEAFF
TRBD1	TRBJ1-5	many	TRBV7-9	TGTGCCAGCAGCTGGGACAGTAATCAGCCCCAGCATTTT	CASSWDSNQPQHF
TRBD1	TRBJ2-1	few	TRBV7-9	TGTGCCAGCAGCTCCTCGGAGTGGGACAGGGTTGATGAGCAGTTCTTC	CASSSSEWDRVDEQFF
.	TRBJ2-7	few	TRBV5-6	TGTGCCAGCAGCTGGCGAGACGAGCAGTACTTC	CASSWRDEQYF
.	TRBJ2-5	few	TRBV6-1	TGTGCCAGCTCGGTCGGGCTGGAGTTAAAAGAGACCCAGTACTTC	CASSVGLELKETQYF
.	TRBJ2-1	many	TRBV7-8	TGTGCCAGCAGCTTTCAAAACTCCTACAATGAGCAGTTCTTC	CASSFQNSYNEQFF
.	TRBJ2-1	few	TRBV6-4	TGTGCCAGCAGTGACTCGGGTCTAGCCCTCCGTCGGTTCTTC	CASSDSGLALRRFF
.	TRBJ2-5	.	TRBV4-3	TGCGCCAGCAGCCAAGATTTTGCAGGTGAAGAGACCCAGTACTTC	CASSQDFAGEETQYF
TRBD1	TRBJ1-3	few	TRBV7-7	TGTGCTAGCAGCCCACTGGACAGGGGGACAGACACCATATATTTT	CASSPLDRGTDTIYF
TRBD2	TRBJ2-7	few	TRBV9	TGTGCCAGCAGCGTAGGAGCGGGAGGCGACGAGCAGTACTTC	CASSVGAGGDEQYF
.	TRBJ1-1	.	TRBV7-8	TGTGCCACCTTTCCCTCCCTCCGGAACACTGAAGCTTTCTTT	CATFPSLRNTEAFF
TRBD1	TRBJ2-7	.	TRBV15	TGTGCCACCAGCAGGTCCCCTGGACAGGGGGGTTACGAGCAGTACTTC	CATSRSPGQGGYEQYF
TRBD2	TRBJ2-3	.	TRBV6-2/TRBV6-3	TGTGCCAGCTCGACCCCCCTAGCGGGGGGGAAAAACACAGATACGCAGTATTTT	CASSTPLAGGKNTDTQYF
.	TRBJ1-2	few	TRBV20-1	TGCAGTGCTAGCGAGGGCATCAATGGCTACACCTTC	CSASEGINGYTF
.	TRBJ1-5	many	TRBV6-1	TGTGCCAGCAGTCCTAAATGGGGTAGCAATCAGCCCCAGCATTTT	CASSPKWGSNQPQHF
.	TRBJ2-1	.	TRBV29-1	TGCAGCGCTAATGAAGGGGGGGCCTACAATGAGCAGTTCTTC	CSANEGGAYNEQFF
.	TRBJ2-7	.	TRBV4-1	TGCGCCAGCAGCTCTTCCTTCGACAGGCCCTACGAGCAGTACTTC	CASSSSFDRPYEQYF
.	TRBJ2-1	many	TRBV4-1	TGCGCCAGCAGCATACACTCAGCTGACAATGAGCAGTTCTTC	CASSIHSADNEQFF
TRBD1	TRBJ1-1	few	TRBV9	TGTGCCAGCAGCGCAACGACAGGGCTCTCTGGAGCTTTCTTT	CASSATTGLSGAFF
.	TRBJ2-7	few	TRBV4-2	TGTGCCAGCAGCCAAGATCAGGTCTACGAGCAGTACTTC	CASSQDQVYEQYF
.	TRBJ2-2	few	TRBV29-1	TGCAGCGTCCCCGATGTAGGCACCGGGGAGCTGTTTTTT	CSVPDVGTGELFF
.	TRBJ2-3	.	TRBV28	TGTGCCAGCAGTTTCGGAAGCGGTGATAGCACAGATACGCAGTATTTT	CASSFGSGDSTDTQYF
.	TRBJ1-1	many	TRBV12-3/TRBV12-4	TGTGCCAGCAGTCGGGCCGGGACGGTGAACACTGAAGCTTTCTTT	CASSRAGTVNTEAFF
.	TRBJ2-7	.	TRBV7-9	TGTGCCAGCAGCTTATCCGTCGGACATCTCGACGAGCAGTACTTC	CASSLSVGHLDEQYF
TRBD2	TRBJ2-3	few	TRBV5-5	TGTGCCAGCAGCTCGGGACTAGCGATCACAGATACGCAGTATTTT	CASSSGLAITDTQYF
.	TRBJ1-6	.	TRBV27	TGTGCCAGCAGTTTGACCCTTAATTCACCCCTCCACTTT	CASSLTLNSPLHF
.	TRBJ2-3	.	TRBV10-3	TGTGCCATCAGTGACCCAGGGGCAAATACGCAGTATTTT	CAISDPGANTQYF
.	TRBJ2-7	few	TRBV4-1	TGCGCCAGCAGCCCCCCTAGGAGTGGTCGGGACGAGCAGTACTTC	CASSPPRSGRDEQYF
.	TRBJ1-2	few	TRBV27	TGTGCCAGCAGTTTATTGGCAGGGGATGGCTACACCTTC	CASSLLAGDGYTF
.	TRBJ2-1	few	TRBV7-9	TGTGCCAGCAGCAAAGATACAGGCCCCGAGCAGTTCTTC	CASSKDTGPEQFF
.	TRBJ2-7	.	TRBV4-3	TGCGCCAGCAGCCAAGATAGGTCTATCCCCTACGAGCAGTACTTC	CASSQDRSIPYEQYF
.	TRBJ2-7	few	TRBV20-1	TGCAGTGCTAGGCCCATTTCGGGGTACGAGCAGTACTTC	CSARPISGYEQYF
.	TRBJ2-1	.	TRBV10-3	TGTGCCATCAGTTCGACTTCTTCGGCGTTCAATGAGCAGTTCTTC	CAISSTSSAFNEQFF
TRBD1	TRBJ2-7	many	TRBV2	TGTGCCAGCAGTTGGGACAGGGGCTACGAGCAGTACTTC	CASSWDRGYEQYF
TRBD2	TRBJ2-7	.	TRBV9	TGTGCCAGCAGCGTAGGACTAGCGCCGATCTACGAGCAGTACTTC	CASSVGLAPIYEQYF
.	TRBJ1-2	.	TRBV2	TGTGCCAGTTACAGGGTCGGAGGCTACACCTTC	CASYRVGGYTF
.	TRBJ2-2	.	TRBV5-8	TGTGCCAGCACCCGGGCGGATAAGGAGGTCGGGGAGCTGTTTTTT	CASTRADKEVGELFF
TRBD2	TRBJ2-7	few	TRBV20-1	TGCAGTGCTGCCCGAAGCGGGAGGCCCTCCTACGAGCAGTACTTC	CSAARSGRPSYEQYF
.	TRBJ1-1	few	TRBV6-4	TGTGCCAGCAGTGAAAGTAACAGGGCCTACACTGAAGCTTTCTTT	CASSESNRAYTEAFF
.	TRBJ2-3	.	TRBV20-1	TGCAGTGCACGGCCACTAAAACTAGCAGCGAGCACAGATACGCAGTATTTT	CSARPLKLAASTDTQYF
TRBD2	TRBJ2-2	few	TRBV9	TGTGCCAGCAGCGTACAACCCCGGCTAGCGGTGAACACCGGGGAGCTGTTTTTT	CASSVQPRLAVNTGELFF
TRBD1	TRBJ2-5	.	TRBV20-1	TGCAGTGCTACTGACAGGGACCAAGGGACCCAGTACTTC	CSATDRDQGTQYF
TRBD2	TRBJ2-2	many	TRBV20-1	TGCAGTGCCCGGCCGGGAGGATCGGCCGGGGAGCTGTTTTTT	CSARPGGSAGELFF
.	TRBJ2-1	few	TRBV7-2	TGTGCCAGCAGCTTAGCTGTCGGGGGCGTTCCTTACAATGAGCAGTTCTTC	CASSLAVGGVPYNEQFF
.	TRBJ2-2	.	TRBV9	TGTGCCAGCAGCGAAACAGGGAGCGACACCGGGGAGCTGTTTTTT	CASSETGSDTGELFF
TRBD1	TRBJ2-7	.	TRBV7-6	TGTGCCATCAGTCCACAGGGGTACGAGCAGTACTTC	CAISPQGYEQYF